One sample yielded the 8 T cell receptor beta chains listed below, sequenced in a study of blood T cell repertoires in COVID-19. Produced via immunoSEQ multiplex PCR; TCRdb's table is partial and in-frame only. This sample yields about 36,000 clones, of which roughly 80% are seen a single time; 4% to 6% belongs to the top ten. The sequenced material came from peripheral blood. The receptors here all came from a middle-aged man with active COVID-19.

Written as DNA, the CDR3 is TGTGCCAGCAGCTTATTCGGGGGGGCCGGCAATGAGCAGTTCTTC. It translates to CASSLFGGAGNEQFF. This sequence joins TRBV7-9 and TRBJ2-1; 8 positions match TRBD2. Germline V gene sequence: CDR1 SEHNR, CDR2 FQNEAQ (reference sequence). The CDR3 runs 15 residues. The V segment lost 2 bases and the J segment 6 bases; nucleotides outside the gene matches: 6. Full variable domain (missing parts from reference TRBV7-9 and TRBJ2-1): DTGVSQNPRHKITKRGQNVTFRCDPISEHNRLYWYRQTLGQGPEFLTYFQNEAQLEKSRLLSDRFSAERPKGSFSTLEIQRTEQGDSAMYLCASSLFGGAGNEQFFGPGTRLTVL.

This chain links TRBV13 with TRBJ2-1; 11 nucleotides align to TRBD2. The CDR3 contains 16 residues. The J segment lost 6 bases and the V segment lost 5 bases, leaving 9 bases of the junction unmatched. The germline V gene encodes CDR1 PRHDT and CDR2 FYEKMQ (reference sequence). Written as DNA, the CDR3 is TGTGCCAGCAGCCCCCCGACTAGCGGGGTGGTCAATGAGCAGTTCTTC. This translates into CASSPPTSGVVNEQFF.

The chain has TRBV28 and TRBJ2-3, with 7 bases identical to TRBD2. The CDR3 spans 14 residues. CDR1 is MDHEN, CDR2 SYDVKM, per germline. The junction had 6 bases not matched to a gene; V was cut back by 5 bases and J by 4 bases. The CDR3 here is CASSMTSLPDTQYF. The CDR3 coding sequence is TGTGCCAGCAGTATGACTAGCCTGCCAGATACGCAGTATTTT.

J is TRBJ1-2 and V is TRBV7-2; TRBD1 agrees at 8 bases. Germline V gives CDR1 SGHTA, CDR2 FQGNSA. The CDR3 sequence is 13 residues long. V lost 4 bases and J lost 5; bases outside the gene matches: 3. CDR3 amino acids: CASSWTGRYGYTF. The CDR3 DNA sequence: TGTGCCAGCAGCTGGACAGGGAGGTATGGCTACACCTTC.

The chain carries TRBV11-2 and TRBJ1-6, with a possible D match to TRBD1 (5 bases). CDR1 is SGHAT and CDR2 is FQNNGV in the germline V gene. Between the trimmed V and J ends, which lost 5 bases and 3 bases, there was a span of 8 bases. The CDR3 loop spans 14 amino acids. The CDR3 region is CASSRTGYNSPLHF. For the CDR3, the DNA is TGTGCCAGCAGCCGAACAGGCTATAATTCACCCCTCCACTTT.

The chain links TRBV15 to TRBJ2-7; 8 nucleotides align to TRBD1. The CDR3 sequence is 16 residues long. The V gene's germline CDR1 is LNHNV and CDR2 YYDKDF (reference sequence). The V and J ends lost 1 base and 5 bases, in that order; junction bases with no gene match: 10. The CDR3 bases are TGTGCCACCAGCAGAGCGCACGGACAGGGCGTCGACGAGCAGTACTTC. This translates into CATSRAHGQGVDEQYF.

The V call is TRBV5-1, the J call TRBJ2-1; 7 nucleotides agree with TRBD1. The length of the CDR3 is 12 residues. Germline-derived CDR1 and CDR2 are SGHRS and YFSETQ. With 2 bases clipped from V and 7 bases from J, the junction kept 0 bases outside the gene matches. CDR3 sequence: CASSLQGNEQFF. The CDR3 coding sequence is TGCGCCAGCAGCTTACAGGGGAATGAGCAGTTCTTC.

The rearrangement uses TRBV6-5 and TRBJ1-4, with 10 nucleotides matching TRBD1. The CDR3 loop spans 15 amino acids. The V gene end was trimmed by 8 bases and the J gene end by 4 bases; junction bases not matched to a gene: 7. In germline, CDR1 is MNHEY, CDR2 SVGAGI. In DNA, the CDR3 is TGTGCCAGCCTGGACAGGGGGTATAATAATGAAAAACTGTTTTTT. Translating it yields CASLDRGYNNEKLFF.